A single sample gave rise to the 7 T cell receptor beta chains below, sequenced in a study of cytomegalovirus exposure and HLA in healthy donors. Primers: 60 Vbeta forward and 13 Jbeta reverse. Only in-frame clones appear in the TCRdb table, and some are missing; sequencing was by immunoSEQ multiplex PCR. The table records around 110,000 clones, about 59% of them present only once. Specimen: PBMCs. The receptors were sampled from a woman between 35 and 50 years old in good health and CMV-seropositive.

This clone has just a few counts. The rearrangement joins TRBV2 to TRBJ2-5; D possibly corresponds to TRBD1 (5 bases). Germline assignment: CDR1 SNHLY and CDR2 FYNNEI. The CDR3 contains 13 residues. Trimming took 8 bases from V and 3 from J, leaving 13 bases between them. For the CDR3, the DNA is TGTGCCAGCGGGCCGGGCAGGGAAGAGACCCAGTACTTC. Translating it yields CASGPGREETQYF.

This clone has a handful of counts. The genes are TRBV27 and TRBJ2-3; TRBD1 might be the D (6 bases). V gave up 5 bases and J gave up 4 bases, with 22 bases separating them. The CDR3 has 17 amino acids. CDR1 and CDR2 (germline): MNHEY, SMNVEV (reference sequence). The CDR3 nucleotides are TGTGCCAGCAGTCTACGACACAGGGCGTCTTACGCAGATACGCAGTATTTT. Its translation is CASSLRHRASYADTQYF.

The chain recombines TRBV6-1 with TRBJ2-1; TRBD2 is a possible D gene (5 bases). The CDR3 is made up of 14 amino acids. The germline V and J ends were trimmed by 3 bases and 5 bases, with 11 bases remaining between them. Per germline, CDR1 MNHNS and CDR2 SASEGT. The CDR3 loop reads CASSEGLANNEQFF. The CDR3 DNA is TGTGCCAGCAGTGAGGGTCTAGCTAACAATGAGCAGTTCTTC.

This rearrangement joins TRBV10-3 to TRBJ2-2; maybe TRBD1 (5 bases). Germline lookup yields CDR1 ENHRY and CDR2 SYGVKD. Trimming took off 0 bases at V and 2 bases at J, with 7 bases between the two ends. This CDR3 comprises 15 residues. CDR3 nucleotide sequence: TGTGCCATCAGTGAGTCGACAGCTAACACCGGGGAGCTGTTTTTT. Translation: CAISESTANTGELFF.

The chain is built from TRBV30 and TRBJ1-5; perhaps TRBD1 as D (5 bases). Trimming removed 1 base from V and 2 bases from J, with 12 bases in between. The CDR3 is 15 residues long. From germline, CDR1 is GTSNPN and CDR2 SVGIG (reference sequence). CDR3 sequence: CAWSAQIGGNQPQHF. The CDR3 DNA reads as TGTGCCTGGAGTGCCCAGATAGGGGGCAATCAGCCCCAGCATTTT.

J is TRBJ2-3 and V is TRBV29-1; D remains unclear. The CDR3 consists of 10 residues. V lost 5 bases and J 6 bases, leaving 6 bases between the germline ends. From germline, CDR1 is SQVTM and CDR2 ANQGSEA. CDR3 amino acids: CSVSSDTQYF. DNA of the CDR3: TGCAGCGTTTCGTCCGATACGCAGTATTTT.

For the CDR3, the DNA is TGTGCCACCAGCAGAGATCAGGGGCATGAAAAACTGTTTTTT. It specifies CATSRDQGHEKLFF. V and J are TRBV15 and TRBJ1-4; D possibly corresponds to TRBD1 (6 bases). In germline, CDR1 is LNHNV, CDR2 YYDKDF (reference sequence). V lost 0 bases and J lost 6, with 8 bases in between. The CDR3 runs to 14 residues.